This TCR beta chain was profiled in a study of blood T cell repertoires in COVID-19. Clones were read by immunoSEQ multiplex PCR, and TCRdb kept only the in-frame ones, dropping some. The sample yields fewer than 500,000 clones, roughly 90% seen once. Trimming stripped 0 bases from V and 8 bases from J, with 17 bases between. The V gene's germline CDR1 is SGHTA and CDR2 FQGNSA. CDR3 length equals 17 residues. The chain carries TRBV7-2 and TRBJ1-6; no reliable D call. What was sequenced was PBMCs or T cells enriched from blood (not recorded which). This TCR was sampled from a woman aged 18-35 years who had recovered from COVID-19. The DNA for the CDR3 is TGTGCCAGCAGCTTAGCGGTCTCCCCCCGGGGAGATTCACCCCTCCACTTT. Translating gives CASSLAVSPRGDSPLHF.